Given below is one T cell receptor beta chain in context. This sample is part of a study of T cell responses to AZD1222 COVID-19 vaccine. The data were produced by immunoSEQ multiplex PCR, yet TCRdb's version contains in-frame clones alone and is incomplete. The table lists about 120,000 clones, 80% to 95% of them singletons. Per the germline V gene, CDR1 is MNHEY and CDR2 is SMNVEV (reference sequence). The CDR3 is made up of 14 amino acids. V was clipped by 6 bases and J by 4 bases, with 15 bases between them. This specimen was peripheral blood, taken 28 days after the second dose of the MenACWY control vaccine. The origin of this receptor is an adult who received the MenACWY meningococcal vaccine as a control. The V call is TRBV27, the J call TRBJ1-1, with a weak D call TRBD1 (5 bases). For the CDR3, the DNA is TGTGCCAGCAGCACAACGGGGCGTTTCACTGAAGCTTTCTTT. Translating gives CASSTTGRFTEAFF.